This T cell receptor beta chain is drawn from a study of cytomegalovirus exposure and HLA in healthy donors. PCR employed 60 Vbeta and 13 Jbeta primers. The method was immunoSEQ multiplex PCR; TCRdb's version includes in-frame clones alone and lacks a portion of them. The data contain more than 65,000 clones, 76% of them singletons. Study-wide points: Another analysis was done later, and it associated around 15,000 TCR beta sequences with HLA alleles at 0.05 false discovery rate. The productive fraction for most TCR beta V segments was about 87% or about 30% in an earlier analysis. Association of a missense DCLRE1C variant with TCR beta V- and J-gene trimming was reported in a later analysis.

Healthy bone marrow donors made up the donor group. With respect to this clone: Its target is unknown.

Per the germline V gene, CDR1 is MNHEY and CDR2 is SVGAGI. With V trimmed by 5 bases and J by 5 bases, 5 bases remained unmatched. The CDR3 runs 13 residues. The V call is TRBV6-5, the J call TRBJ1-1; 7 bases match TRBD1. The TCR comes from a man aged 40-49 years in good health and CMV-seronegative. The sequenced sample was PBMCs. CDR3 bases: TGTGCCAGCAGTCCGTACAGGGGTACTGAAGCTTTCTTT. Its protein is CASSPYRGTEAFF.